This T cell receptor (beta chain) appears in the sequencing data of a study of blood T cell repertoires in COVID-19. About the research overall: PBMCs, B-cell-depleted T cells, or T cells provided the cDNA or gDNA that made up the material.

This table comes from immunoSEQ multiplex PCR, and its TCRdb copy is limited to in-frame clones, with some not included. Of over 120,000 clones in the sample, around nine tenths are singletons; the top ten hold under 2%. Germline V gene lookup returns CDR1 SGHAT and CDR2 FQNNGV. The V gene lost 0 bases and the J gene lost 6 bases, with 12 bases spanning the gap. There are 14 residues in the CDR3. Sequencing was performed on peripheral blood. This chain connects TRBV11-2 to TRBJ2-7, with D perhaps TRBD2 (5 bases). This TCR came from a human donor in a cohort sampled during active COVID-19. The CDR3 DNA reads as TGTGCCAGCAGCTTAGATTACGGGGTTGCCGAGCAGTACTTC. This gives the protein CASSLDYGVAEQYF. The full variable domain, completed using reference TRBV11-2 and TRBJ2-7, is EAGVAQSPRYKIIEKRQSVAFWCNPISGHATLYWYQQILGQGPKLLIQFQNNGVVDDSQLPKDRFSAERLKGVDSTLKIQPAKLEDSAVYLCASSLDYGVAEQYFGPGTRLTVT.